This entry lists 25 T cell receptor beta chains sequenced from one sample in a study of blood T cell repertoires in COVID-19. Generated by immunoSEQ multiplex PCR, the TCRdb table keeps only in-frame clones and is missing some. The sample lists some 370,000 clones, 89% occurring once. Input material: peripheral blood. The receptors were gathered from a man in his forties with acute or convalescent COVID-19.

This clone was recorded only once. The V and J genes are TRBV28 and TRBJ2-1, with D hard to call. The CDR3 has 13 residues. The V gene lost 2 bases and the J gene lost 7 bases, with 9 bases spanning the gap. The V gene's germline CDR1 is MDHEN and CDR2 SYDVKM. CDR3 nucleotide sequence: TGTGCCAGCAGTTTAGCCCGGTTTAATGAGCAGTTCTTC. Protein sequence: CASSLARFNEQFF.

The J gene is TRBJ2-3, the V gene TRBV18, with TRBD1 matching over 9 bases. V shed 2 bases and J 0 bases; nucleotides not matched to a gene: 3. The CDR3 runs 16 residues. Germline V gives CDR1 KGHSH, CDR2 LQKENI. CDR3 loop: CASSPEQGASTDTQYF. CDR3 DNA: TGTGCCAGCTCACCAGAACAGGGGGCAAGCACAGATACGCAGTATTTT.

V usage is TRBV5-6 and J usage is TRBJ1-2; D is uncertain. The V gene's germline CDR1 is SGHDT and CDR2 YYEEEE. The CDR3 is 14 residues long. Between the trimmed V and J ends, which lost 4 bases and 3 bases, there was a span of 13 bases. Here the CDR3 DNA reads TGTGCCAGCAGCCGGGTGTTGTTTGACTATGGCTACACCTTC. It is translated as CASSRVLFDYGYTF.

With respect to this clone: This sample also contains other DNA sequences that code for the same CDR3. This rearrangement joins TRBV5-6 to TRBJ2-1, with D possibly matching TRBD2 (7 bases). Germline V gene sequence: CDR1 SGHDT, CDR2 YYEEEE. CDR3 size: 13 residues. Trimming pared 2 bases from V and 7 bases from J, leaving 10 bases between. The CDR3 is CASSFAGANEQFF. Written as DNA, the CDR3 is TGTGCCAGCAGCTTTGCGGGGGCAAATGAGCAGTTCTTC.

This clone was counted a single time. This sequence joins TRBV6-1 and TRBJ2-1; D perhaps matches TRBD1 (5 bases). Deletions cut 1 base from V and 8 bases from J, with 15 bases between. CDR3 length equals 15 residues. The germline gives CDR1 MNHNS, CDR2 SASEGT. The CDR3 reads CASSEGGAVPYEQFF. CDR3 nucleotide sequence: TGTGCCAGCAGTGAAGGTGGGGCAGTTCCCTATGAGCAGTTCTTC.

The chain has TRBV3-1 (or the pseudogene TRBV3-2) and TRBJ2-1; the match to TRBD2 covers 7 bases. V dropped 4 bases and J dropped 1; count of bases not matched to a gene: 13. There are 18 residues in the CDR3. Germline CDR1 LGHDT, CDR2 YNNKEL (reference sequence). The CDR3 region is CASSRVQGRAFSYNEQFF. The CDR3 DNA is TGTGCCAGCAGCCGAGTACAAGGGAGGGCCTTTTCCTACAATGAGCAGTTCTTC.

This clone was detected only a few times. This chain links TRBV27 with TRBJ1-6, with 9 bases fitting TRBD1. This CDR3 has 15 residues. The J segment lost 10 bases and the V segment lost 4 bases, leaving 8 bases of the junction unmatched. Per germline, CDR1 MNHEY and CDR2 SMNVEV (reference sequence). CDR3 in amino acids: CASSYNRGLRSPLHF. In DNA, the CDR3 is TGTGCCAGCAGTTATAACAGGGGGCTTCGGTCACCCCTCCACTTT.

The chain combines TRBV28 with TRBJ2-7; D perhaps matches TRBD2 (6 bases). Trimming shortened V by 4 bases and J by 3 bases, and 7 bases separated the two germline ends. The germline gives CDR1 MDHEN, CDR2 SYDVKM. The CDR3 consists of 12 residues. CDR3 in amino acids: CASSSGDYEQYF. The DNA of the CDR3 is TGTGCCAGCAGTTCGGGGGACTACGAGCAGTACTTC.

This chain links TRBV28 with TRBJ2-7; 12 bases are a match to TRBD2. Germline CDR1 reads MDHEN; CDR2 reads SYDVKM. V gave up 1 base and J gave up 0 bases; unmatched junction bases: 4. The length of the CDR3 is 17 residues. The CDR3: CASSLYGLAGSSYEQYF. The CDR3 DNA follows: TGTGCCAGCAGTTTATACGGACTAGCGGGAAGCTCCTACGAGCAGTACTTC. Complete variable domain (other parts from reference TRBV28 and TRBJ2-7): DVKVTQSSRYLVKRTGEKVFLECVQDMDHENMFWYRQDPGLGLRLIYFSYDVKMKEKGDIPEGYSVSREKKERFSLILESASTNQTSMYLCASSLYGLAGSSYEQYFGPGTRLTVT.

The V call is TRBV4-1, the J call TRBJ1-1, with TRBD1 identical over 9 bases. Germline V lookup: CDR1 MGHRA, CDR2 YSYEKL. J lost 4 bases, V lost 4 bases, and 7 bases had no gene match. This CDR3 region has 15 residues. The CDR3 loop reads CASSLRDREVTEAFF. The CDR3 DNA reads TGCGCCAGCAGCCTCAGGGACAGGGAGGTCACTGAAGCTTTCTTT.

This clone was seen once. CDR3 DNA: TGTGCCAGCAGTAACTTCGGACAGGGGAATAATTCACCCCTCCACTTT. Translated: CASSNFGQGNNSPLHF. The V and J genes are TRBV6-5 and TRBJ1-6, with 9 bases aligning to TRBD1. V lost 5 bases, J lost 5 bases, and 7 bases stayed unmatched. CDR3 size: 16 residues. Germline loops: CDR1 MNHEY, CDR2 SVGAGI.

V and J are TRBV2 and TRBJ1-5; 7 bases match TRBD1. Germline V gene sequence: CDR1 SNHLY, CDR2 FYNNEI. This CDR3 comprises 18 residues. V lost 6 bases, J lost 5 bases, and 19 bases stayed unmatched. This chain's CDR3 is CASRGDRVGATHDQPQHF. The CDR3 coding sequence is TGTGCCAGCAGGGGAGACAGGGTCGGGGCAACGCATGATCAGCCCCAGCATTTT.

This chain links TRBV28 with TRBJ1-2; D not certain. The CDR3 contains 12 residues. V was clipped by 3 bases and J by 2 bases, with 4 bases between them. Germline V lookup: CDR1 MDHEN, CDR2 SYDVKM. CDR3 in amino acids: CASSLENYGYTF. Written as DNA, the CDR3 is TGTGCCAGCAGTTTGGAGAACTATGGCTACACCTTC.

The chain carries TRBV7-9 and TRBJ1-4; TRBD1 aligns across 7 bases. Trimming removed 5 bases from V and 7 bases from J; junction bases left unmatched: 7. Per the germline V gene, CDR1 is SEHNR and CDR2 is FQNEAQ (reference sequence). CDR3 length: 14 amino acids. The CDR3 DNA reads as TGTGCCAGCAGCATATCACAGGGGAGTGAAAAACTGTTTTTT. Its translation is CASSISQGSEKLFF.

The V and J genes are TRBV9 and TRBJ2-1; 10 bases are shared with TRBD1. The CDR3 length is 18 residues. Germline CDR1 SGDLS, CDR2 YYNGEE. V lost 0 bases and J lost 4; bases outside the gene matches: 10. CDR3 sequence: CASSVVPRWDRGYNEQFF. DNA for the CDR3: TGTGCCAGCAGCGTAGTACCGCGGTGGGACAGGGGTTACAATGAGCAGTTCTTC.

The V call is TRBV27, the J call TRBJ2-7; 7 nucleotides agree with TRBD1. CDR3 length: 15 residues. Germline lookup yields CDR1 MNHEY and CDR2 SMNVEV (reference sequence). V lost 3 bases and J lost 2; bases outside the gene matches: 7. CDR3 bases: TGTGCCAGCAGTTTGGCCGGGACAGCACCCTACGAGCAGTACTTC. This gives the protein CASSLAGTAPYEQYF.

The J gene is TRBJ1-2, the V gene TRBV7-9; 7 nucleotides agree with TRBD1. CDR1 and CDR2 from the germline V gene are SEHNR and FQNEAQ (reference sequence). This CDR3 spans 13 amino acids. After removal of 3 bases from V and 8 bases from J, the junction contained 6 bases not matched to a gene. The CDR3 reads CASSFTGAEGYTF. CDR3 coding DNA: TGTGCCAGCAGCTTTACAGGGGCGGAAGGCTACACCTTC.

V usage is TRBV10-3 and J usage is TRBJ2-7; possibly TRBD1 for D (6 bases). Trimming removed 3 bases at V and 0 bases at J, with 12 bases between. The CDR3 has 15 residues. Per the germline V gene, CDR1 is ENHRY and CDR2 is SYGVKD. As DNA, the CDR3 is TGTGCCATCAGTGATCCCCGGGACACCTCCTACGAGCAGTACTTC. Protein: CAISDPRDTSYEQYF.

V usage is TRBV10-1 and J usage is TRBJ1-2, with D possibly matching TRBD1 (5 bases). Trimming removed 0 bases from V and 4 bases from J, with 12 bases in between. Germline CDR1 reads WNHNN; CDR2 reads SYGVQD (reference sequence). The CDR3 is 15 residues long. In nucleotides, the CDR3 is TGCGCCAGCAGTGAGTCGATTGGGACTACCTATGGCTACACCTTC. Protein: CASSESIGTTYGYTF.

The rearrangement uses TRBV29-1 and TRBJ2-6; TRBD1 might be the D (5 bases). Trimming took 5 bases from V and 1 from J, leaving 9 bases between them. This CDR3 region has 14 residues. CDR1 is SQVTM and CDR2 is ANQGSEA in the germline V gene. The CDR3 region has the DNA TGCAGCGTTCAGGGCTGGTCTGGGGCCAACGTCCTGACTTTC. The encoded protein is CSVQGWSGANVLTF.

The rearrangement uses TRBV7-6 and TRBJ2-1; TRBD2 agrees at 8 bases. Germline assignment: CDR1 SGHVS and CDR2 FNYEAQ. The junction had 13 bases not matched to a gene; V was cut back by 5 bases and J by 4 bases. The CDR3 has 17 amino acids. In DNA, the CDR3 is TGTGCCAGCAGCCCCTGGAGGAGCGGGAGTCAGTACAATGAGCAGTTCTTC. This gives the protein CASSPWRSGSQYNEQFF.

The rearrangement joins TRBV19 to TRBJ1-2; 10 bases fit TRBD1. The CDR3 sequence is 17 residues long. Per the germline V gene, CDR1 is LNHDA and CDR2 is SQIVND (reference sequence). The trim removed 1 base at V and 5 bases at J, leaving 10 bases unmatched. The CDR3 region is CASSIATGDRGSYGYTF. Written as DNA, the CDR3 is TGTGCCAGTAGTATAGCAACGGGGGACAGGGGATCGTATGGCTACACCTTC.

This chain links TRBV18 with TRBJ2-3, with D perhaps TRBD2 (6 bases). This CDR3 contains 15 residues. Germline V gene sequence: CDR1 KGHSH, CDR2 LQKENI. V was pared by 8 bases and J by 4 bases, with 19 bases between. As DNA, the CDR3 is TGTGCCAGCCTCCGCCGACTAGGTGCGGCAGATACGCAGTATTTT. Protein product: CASLRRLGAADTQYF.

The rearrangement links TRBV6-5 to TRBJ1-2; TRBD1 aligns across 8 bases. This CDR3 comprises 16 residues. Looked up from germline, CDR1 is MNHEY and CDR2 is SVGAGI. V was clipped by 3 bases and J by 5 bases; unmatched bases: 11. The CDR3 protein is CASSYAGQGARYGYTF. CDR3 nucleotides: TGTGCCAGCAGTTATGCCGGGCAGGGGGCTCGGTATGGCTACACCTTC.

This chain uses TRBV4-2 with TRBJ2-1, with unresolved D. The V end was cut by 0 bases, the J end by 3 bases, with 6 bases between. The CDR3 is 14 residues long. Germline V lookup: CDR1 LGHNA, CDR2 YNFKEQ. The chain's CDR3 is CASSQDSVYNEQFF. CDR3 coding DNA: TGTGCCAGCAGCCAAGATTCGGTCTACAATGAGCAGTTCTTC.